This T cell receptor beta chain was captured by sequencing in a study of cytomegalovirus exposure and HLA in healthy donors. To note about this clone: Its specificity is not known.

CDR3 length equals 14 residues. The V and J ends lost 3 bases and 4 bases, in that order; junction bases with no gene match: 7. CDR1 and CDR2 (germline): SGHDT, YYEEEE. Study-level findings and limits: Rarity marked most TCR sequences, yet some public TCRs occurred in many donors. Analyses of presence/absence relied on an assumption of roughly uniform sequencing depth across donors.

The PCR was carried out with 60 Vbeta primers and 13 Jbeta primers. This table comes from immunoSEQ multiplex PCR, and its TCRdb copy is limited to in-frame clones, with some not included. The sample shows under 200,000 clones, less than 90% of them seen only once. The sequence derives from a man younger than 30 in good health and CMV-seronegative. The sample comprised PBMCs. This chain uses TRBV5-6 with TRBJ2-7, with 7 bases matching TRBD1. This CDR3 is CASSSGQVGYEQYF. The CDR3 DNA reads as TGTGCCAGCAGCTCAGGACAGGTGGGATACGAGCAGTACTTC.